This T cell receptor beta chain was retrieved from a study of blood T cell repertoires in COVID-19. This CDR3 is built from 14 residues. Germline V lookup: CDR1 SGHVS, CDR2 FQNEAQ. Trimming removed 5 bases from V and 10 bases from J; junction bases left unmatched: 9. Per the study methods: Amplified reference gene primers provided the basis for estimating nucleated cell counts. Assay used: immunoSEQ multiplex PCR; TCRdb lists only in-frame clones, some missing. V and J calls and clone size are as listed in that table; D and trimming were resolved from the DNA. The sample gives about 160,000 clones, 85% to 90% of which show up once; 0.58% is in the top ten.

The gene calls are TRBV7-8 and TRBJ2-1, with 9 bases lining up with TRBD1. The TCR comes from a man between 60 and 75 years old with COVID-19, enrolled during active disease. Sequencing was carried out using peripheral blood. The CDR3 region has the DNA TGTGCCAGCAGCCACCGGACAGGGGCCGAGGAGCAGTTCTTC. Translated, it gives CASSHRTGAEEQFF.